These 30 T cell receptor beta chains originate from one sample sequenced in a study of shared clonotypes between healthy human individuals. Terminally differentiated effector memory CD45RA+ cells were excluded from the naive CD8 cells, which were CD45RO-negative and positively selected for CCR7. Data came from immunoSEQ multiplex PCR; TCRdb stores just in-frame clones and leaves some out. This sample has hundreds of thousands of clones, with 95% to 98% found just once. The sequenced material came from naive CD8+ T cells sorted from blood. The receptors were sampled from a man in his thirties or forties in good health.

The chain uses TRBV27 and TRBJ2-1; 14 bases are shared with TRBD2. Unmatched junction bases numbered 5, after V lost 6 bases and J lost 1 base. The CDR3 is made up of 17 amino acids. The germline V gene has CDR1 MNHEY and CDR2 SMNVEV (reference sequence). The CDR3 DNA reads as TGTGCCAGCAGGTTGCGGACTAGCGGGAGGTCCTACAATGAGCAGTTCTTC. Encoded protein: CASRLRTSGRSYNEQFF.

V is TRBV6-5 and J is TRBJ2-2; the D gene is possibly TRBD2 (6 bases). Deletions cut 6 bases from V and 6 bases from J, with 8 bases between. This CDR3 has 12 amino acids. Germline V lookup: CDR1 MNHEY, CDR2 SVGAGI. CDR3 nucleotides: TGTGCCAGCAGGTGGGGGGCCGGGGAGCTGTTTTTT. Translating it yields CASRWGAGELFF.

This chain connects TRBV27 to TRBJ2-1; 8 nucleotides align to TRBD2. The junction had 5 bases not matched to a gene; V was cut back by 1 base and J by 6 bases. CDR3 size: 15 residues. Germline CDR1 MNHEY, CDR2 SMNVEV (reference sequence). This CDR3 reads CASSLWSGRANEQFF. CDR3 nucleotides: TGTGCCAGCAGTTTATGGAGCGGGAGAGCCAATGAGCAGTTCTTC.

The CDR3: CASRQADSAGGYTF. As DNA, the CDR3 is TGCGCCAGCAGGCAGGCCGATAGCGCCGGCGGCTACACCTTC. The J gene is TRBJ1-2, the V gene TRBV5-1; no firm D call. V dropped 5 bases and J dropped 8 bases, with 19 bases sitting between them. The CDR3 spans 14 residues. CDR1 is SGHRS and CDR2 is YFSETQ in the germline V gene.

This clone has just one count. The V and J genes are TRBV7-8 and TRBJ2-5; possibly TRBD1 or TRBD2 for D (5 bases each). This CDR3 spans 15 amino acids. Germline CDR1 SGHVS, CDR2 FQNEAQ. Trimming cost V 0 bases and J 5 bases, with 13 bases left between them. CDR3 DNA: TGTGCCAGCAGCTTAGCAGGTCAGGGAGCGGAGACCCAGTACTTC. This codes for CASSLAGQGAETQYF.

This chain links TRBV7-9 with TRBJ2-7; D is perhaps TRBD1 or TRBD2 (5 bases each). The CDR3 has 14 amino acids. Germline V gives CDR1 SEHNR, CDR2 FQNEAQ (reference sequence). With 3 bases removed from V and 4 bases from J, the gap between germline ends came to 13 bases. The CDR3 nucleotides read TGTGCCAGCAGCTTGACAACAGGACTTTACGAGCAGTACTTC. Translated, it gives CASSLTTGLYEQYF.

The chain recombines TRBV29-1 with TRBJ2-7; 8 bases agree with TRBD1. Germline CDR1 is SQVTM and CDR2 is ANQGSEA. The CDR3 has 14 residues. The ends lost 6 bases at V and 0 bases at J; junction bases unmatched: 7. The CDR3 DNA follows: TGCAGCGTGTTGGGACAGGAGAGCTCCTACGAGCAGTACTTC. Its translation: CSVLGQESSYEQYF.

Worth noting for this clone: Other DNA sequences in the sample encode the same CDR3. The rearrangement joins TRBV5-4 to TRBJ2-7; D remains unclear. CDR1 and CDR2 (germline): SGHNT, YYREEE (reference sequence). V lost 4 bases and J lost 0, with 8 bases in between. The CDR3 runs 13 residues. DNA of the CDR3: TGTGCCAGCAGCCCTAGGAGCTCCTACGAGCAGTACTTC. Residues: CASSPRSSYEQYF.

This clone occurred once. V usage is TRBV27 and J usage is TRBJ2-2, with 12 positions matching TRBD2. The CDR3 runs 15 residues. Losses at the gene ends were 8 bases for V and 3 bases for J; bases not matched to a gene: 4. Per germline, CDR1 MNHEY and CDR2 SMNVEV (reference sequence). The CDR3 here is CASSRLAGDTGELFF. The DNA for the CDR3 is TGTGCCAGCTCCAGACTAGCGGGAGACACCGGGGAGCTGTTTTTT.

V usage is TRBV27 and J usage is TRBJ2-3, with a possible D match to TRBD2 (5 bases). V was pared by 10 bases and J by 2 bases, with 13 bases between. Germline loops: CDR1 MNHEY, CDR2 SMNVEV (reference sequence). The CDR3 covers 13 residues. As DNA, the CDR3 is TGTGCCACCATGACGGGAATCACAGATACGCAGTATTTT. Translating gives CATMTGITDTQYF.

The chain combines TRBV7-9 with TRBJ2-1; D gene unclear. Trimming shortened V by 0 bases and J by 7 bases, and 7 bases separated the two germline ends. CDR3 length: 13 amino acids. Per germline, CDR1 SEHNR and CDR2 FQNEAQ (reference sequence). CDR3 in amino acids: CASSLAPPNEQFF. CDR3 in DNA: TGTGCCAGCAGCTTAGCACCTCCAAATGAGCAGTTCTTC.

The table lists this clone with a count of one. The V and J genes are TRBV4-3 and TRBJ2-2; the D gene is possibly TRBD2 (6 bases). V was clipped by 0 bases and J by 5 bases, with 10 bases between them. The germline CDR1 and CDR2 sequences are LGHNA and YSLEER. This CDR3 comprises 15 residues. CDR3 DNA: TGCGCCAGCAGCCAAGACGGAGGGCCGACCGGGGAGCTGTTTTTT. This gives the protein CASSQDGGPTGELFF.

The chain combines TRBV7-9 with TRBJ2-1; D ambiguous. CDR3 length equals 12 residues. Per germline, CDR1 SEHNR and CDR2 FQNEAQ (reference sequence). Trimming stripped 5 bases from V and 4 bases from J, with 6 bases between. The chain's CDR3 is CASSQSYNEQFF. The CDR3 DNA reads TGTGCCAGCAGCCAGAGTTACAATGAGCAGTTCTTC.

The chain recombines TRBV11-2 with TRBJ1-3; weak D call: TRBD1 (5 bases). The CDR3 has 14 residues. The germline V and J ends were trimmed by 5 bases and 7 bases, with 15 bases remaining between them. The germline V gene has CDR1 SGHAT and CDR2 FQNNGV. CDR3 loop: CASSETGTANTIYF. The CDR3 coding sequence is TGTGCCAGCAGCGAAACCGGGACCGCGAACACCATATATTTT.

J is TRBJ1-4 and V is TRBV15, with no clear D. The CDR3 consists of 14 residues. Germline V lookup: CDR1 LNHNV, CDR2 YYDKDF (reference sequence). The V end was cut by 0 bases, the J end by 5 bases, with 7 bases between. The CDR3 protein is CATSREWPNEKLFF. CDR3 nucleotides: TGTGCCACCAGCAGAGAGTGGCCCAATGAAAAACTGTTTTTT.

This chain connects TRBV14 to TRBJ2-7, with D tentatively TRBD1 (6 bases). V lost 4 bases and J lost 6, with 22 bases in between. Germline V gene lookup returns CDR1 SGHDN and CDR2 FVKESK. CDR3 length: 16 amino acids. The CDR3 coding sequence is TGTGCCAGCAGCCGAAACCGGGACAATGGTTTCGGCGAGCAGTACTTC. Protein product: CASSRNRDNGFGEQYF. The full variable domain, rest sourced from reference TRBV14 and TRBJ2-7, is EAGVTQFPSHSVIEKGQTVTLRCDPISGHDNLYWYRRVMGKEIKFLLHFVKESKQDESGMPNNRFLAERTGGTYSTLKVQPAELEDSGVYFCASSRNRDNGFGEQYFGPGTRLTVT.

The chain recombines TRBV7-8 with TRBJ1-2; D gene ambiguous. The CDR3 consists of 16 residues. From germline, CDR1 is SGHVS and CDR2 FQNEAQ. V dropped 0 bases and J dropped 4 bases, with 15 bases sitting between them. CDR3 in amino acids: CASSLALMEGFYGYTF. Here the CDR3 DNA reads TGTGCCAGCAGCTTAGCGCTAATGGAGGGATTCTATGGCTACACCTTC. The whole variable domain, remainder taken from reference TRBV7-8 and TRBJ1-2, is GAGVSQSPRYKVAKRGQDVALRCDPISGHVSLFWYQQALGQGPEFLTYFQNEAQLDKSGLPSDRFFAERPEGSVSTLKIQRTQQEDSAVYLCASSLALMEGFYGYTFGSGTRLTVV.

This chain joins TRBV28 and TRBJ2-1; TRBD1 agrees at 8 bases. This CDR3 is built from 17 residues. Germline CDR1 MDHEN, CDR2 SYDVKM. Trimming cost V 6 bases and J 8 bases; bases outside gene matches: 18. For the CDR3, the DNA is TGTGCCAGCAGCCACTACCCGGGACAGGACTCATTGGATGAGCAGTTCTTC. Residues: CASSHYPGQDSLDEQFF.

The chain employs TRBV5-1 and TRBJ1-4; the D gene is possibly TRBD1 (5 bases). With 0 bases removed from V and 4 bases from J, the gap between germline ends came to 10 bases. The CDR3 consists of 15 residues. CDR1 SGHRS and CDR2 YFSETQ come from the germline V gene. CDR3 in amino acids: CASSLVGTYNEKLFF. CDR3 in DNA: TGCGCCAGCAGCTTGGTTGGGACTTATAATGAAAAACTGTTTTTT.

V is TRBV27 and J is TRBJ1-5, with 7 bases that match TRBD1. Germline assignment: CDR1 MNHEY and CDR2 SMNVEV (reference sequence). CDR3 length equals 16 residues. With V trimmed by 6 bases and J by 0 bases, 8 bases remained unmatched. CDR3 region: CASRKGQTLSNQPQHF. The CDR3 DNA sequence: TGTGCCAGCAGAAAGGGACAGACTCTTAGCAATCAGCCCCAGCATTTT.

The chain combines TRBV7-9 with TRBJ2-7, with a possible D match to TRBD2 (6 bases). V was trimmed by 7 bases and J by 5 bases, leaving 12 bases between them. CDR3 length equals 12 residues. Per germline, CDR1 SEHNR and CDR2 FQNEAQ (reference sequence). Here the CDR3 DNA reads TGTGCCAGCAAGGAGGGTATCAACGAGCAGTACTTC. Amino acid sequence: CASKEGINEQYF.

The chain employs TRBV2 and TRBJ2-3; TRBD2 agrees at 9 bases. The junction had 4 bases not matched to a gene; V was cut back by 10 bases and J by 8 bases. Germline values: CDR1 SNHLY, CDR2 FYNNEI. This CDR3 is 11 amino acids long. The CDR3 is CATPGLATQYF. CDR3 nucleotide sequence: TGTGCCACCCCGGGACTAGCTACGCAGTATTTT.

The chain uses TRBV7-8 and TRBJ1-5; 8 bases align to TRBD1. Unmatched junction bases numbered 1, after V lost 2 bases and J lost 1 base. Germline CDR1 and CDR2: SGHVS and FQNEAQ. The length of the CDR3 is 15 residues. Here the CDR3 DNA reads TGTGCCAGCAGCTTAACAGGGGGAAGCAATCAGCCCCAGCATTTT. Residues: CASSLTGGSNQPQHF.

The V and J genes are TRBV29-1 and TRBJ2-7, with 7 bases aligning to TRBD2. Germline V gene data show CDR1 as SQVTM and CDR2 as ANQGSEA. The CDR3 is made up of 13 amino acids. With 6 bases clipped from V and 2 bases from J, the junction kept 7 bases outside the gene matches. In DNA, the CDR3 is TGCAGCGTGGTTGATAGCGGGCCCTACGAGCAGTACTTC. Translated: CSVVDSGPYEQYF.

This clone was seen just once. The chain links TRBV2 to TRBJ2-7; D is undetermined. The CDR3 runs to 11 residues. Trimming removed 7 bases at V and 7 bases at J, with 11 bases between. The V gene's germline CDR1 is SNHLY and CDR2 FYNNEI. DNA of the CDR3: TGTGCCAGCAAGCTCTCGCTTGAGCAGTACTTC. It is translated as CASKLSLEQYF.

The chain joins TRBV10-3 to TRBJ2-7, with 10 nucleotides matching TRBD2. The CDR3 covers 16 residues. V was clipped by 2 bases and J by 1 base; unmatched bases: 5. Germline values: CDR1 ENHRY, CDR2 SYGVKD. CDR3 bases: TGTGCCATCAGTGAGACATCTAGCGGGAGTTCCTACGAGCAGTACTTC. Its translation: CAISETSSGSSYEQYF.

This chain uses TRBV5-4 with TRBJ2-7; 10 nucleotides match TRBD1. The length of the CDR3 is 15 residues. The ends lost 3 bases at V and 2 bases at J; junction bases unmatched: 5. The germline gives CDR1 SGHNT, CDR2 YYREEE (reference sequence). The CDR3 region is CASSWGTGETYEQYF. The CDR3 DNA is TGTGCCAGCAGCTGGGGGACAGGGGAAACCTACGAGCAGTACTTC.

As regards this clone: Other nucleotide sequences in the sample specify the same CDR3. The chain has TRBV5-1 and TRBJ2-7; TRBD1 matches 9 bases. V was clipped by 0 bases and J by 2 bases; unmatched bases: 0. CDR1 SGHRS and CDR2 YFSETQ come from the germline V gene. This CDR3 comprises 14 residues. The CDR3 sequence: CASSLGQGAYEQYF. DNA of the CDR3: TGCGCCAGCAGCTTGGGACAGGGGGCCTACGAGCAGTACTTC. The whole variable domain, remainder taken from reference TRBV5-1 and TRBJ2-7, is KAGVTQTPRYLIKTRGQQVTLSCSPISGHRSVSWYQQTPGQGLQFLFEYFSETQRNKGNFPGRFSGRQFSNSRSEMNVSTLELGDSALYLCASSLGQGAYEQYFGPGTRLTVT.

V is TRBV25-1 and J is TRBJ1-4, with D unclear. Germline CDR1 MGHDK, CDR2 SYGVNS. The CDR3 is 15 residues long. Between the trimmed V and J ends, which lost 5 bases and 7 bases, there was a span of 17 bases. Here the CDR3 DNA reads TGTGCCAGCAGTCATGTTGGCCAGTTGGGTGAAAAACTGTTTTTT. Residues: CASSHVGQLGEKLFF.

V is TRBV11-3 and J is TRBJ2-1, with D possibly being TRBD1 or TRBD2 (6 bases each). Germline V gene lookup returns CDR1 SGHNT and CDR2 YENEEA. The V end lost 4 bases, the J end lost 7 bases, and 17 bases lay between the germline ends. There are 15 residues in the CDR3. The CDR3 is CASSYPGDSINEQFF. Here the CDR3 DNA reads TGTGCCAGCAGCTACCCAGGGGACTCGATTAATGAGCAGTTCTTC.